Here is one TCR beta chain with its context. No antigen is known for it. The entry originates in a study of T cell responses to AZD1222 COVID-19 vaccine. Study information: Pooling was applied to second doses at about 4 or about 12 weeks.

The method was immunoSEQ multiplex PCR; TCRdb's version includes in-frame clones alone and lacks a portion of them. The repertoire consists of tens of thousands of clones, with more than 60% occurring once and the leading ten covering around 7%. Regarding the study as a whole: Clonal diversity was possibly underestimated, and white British individuals and females predominated among donors. Only six individuals given AZD1222 were seropositive at baseline. Spike-specific TCR breadth and depth rose after two AZD1222 doses.

The CDR3 spans 13 residues. In germline, CDR1 is LNHDA, CDR2 SQIVND (reference sequence). The V segment lost 4 bases and the J segment 3 bases; nucleotides outside the gene matches: 2. The origin of this receptor is an adult in good health. Material: peripheral blood, obtained on day 0 of AZD1222 vaccination. V is TRBV19 and J is TRBJ1-1, with TRBD1 identical over 7 bases. The CDR3: CASSTQGDTEAFF. The CDR3 DNA reads TGTGCCAGTAGTACGCAGGGGGACACTGAAGCTTTCTTT. Looking up the rest from reference TRBV19 and TRBJ1-1 gives the full variable domain: DGGITQSPKYLFRKEGQNVTLSCEQNLNHDAMYWYRQDPGQGLRLIYYSQIVNDFQKGDIAEGYSVSREKKESFPLTVTSAQKNPTAFYLCASSTQGDTEAFFGQGTRLTVV.